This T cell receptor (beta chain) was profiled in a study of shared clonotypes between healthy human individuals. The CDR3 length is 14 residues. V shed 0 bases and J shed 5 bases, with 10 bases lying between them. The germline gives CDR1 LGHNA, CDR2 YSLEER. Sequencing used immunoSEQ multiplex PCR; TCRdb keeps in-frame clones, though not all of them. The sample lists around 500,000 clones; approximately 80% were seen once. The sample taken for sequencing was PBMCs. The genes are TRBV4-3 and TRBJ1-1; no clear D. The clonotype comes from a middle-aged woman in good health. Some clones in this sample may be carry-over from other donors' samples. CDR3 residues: CASSQDSRGTEAFF. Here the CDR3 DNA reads TGCGCCAGCAGCCAAGATTCTCGAGGAACTGAAGCTTTCTTT.